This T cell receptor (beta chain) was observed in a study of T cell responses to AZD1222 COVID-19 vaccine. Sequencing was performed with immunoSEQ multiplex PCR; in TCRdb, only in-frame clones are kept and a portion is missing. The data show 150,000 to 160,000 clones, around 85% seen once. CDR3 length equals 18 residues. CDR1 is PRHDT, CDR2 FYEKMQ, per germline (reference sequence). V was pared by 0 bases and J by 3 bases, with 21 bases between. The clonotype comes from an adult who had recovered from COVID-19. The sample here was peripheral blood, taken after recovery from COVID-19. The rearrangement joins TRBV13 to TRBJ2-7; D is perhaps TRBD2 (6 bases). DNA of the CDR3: TGTGCCAGCAGCTTAGGCCTGGGACGTGCGGGGATTCACTACGAGCAGTACTTC. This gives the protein CASSLGLGRAGIHYEQYF.